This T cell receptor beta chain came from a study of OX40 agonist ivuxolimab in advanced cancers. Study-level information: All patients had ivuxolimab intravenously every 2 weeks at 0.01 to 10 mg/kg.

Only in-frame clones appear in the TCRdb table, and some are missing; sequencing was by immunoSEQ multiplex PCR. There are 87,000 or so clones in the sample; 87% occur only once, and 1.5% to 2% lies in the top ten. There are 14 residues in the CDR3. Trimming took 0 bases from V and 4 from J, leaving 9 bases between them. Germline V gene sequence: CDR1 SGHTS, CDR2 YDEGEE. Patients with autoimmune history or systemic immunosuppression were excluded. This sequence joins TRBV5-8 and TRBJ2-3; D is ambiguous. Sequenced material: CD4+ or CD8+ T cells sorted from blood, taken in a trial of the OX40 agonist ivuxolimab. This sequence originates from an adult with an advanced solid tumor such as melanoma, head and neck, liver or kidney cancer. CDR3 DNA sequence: TGTGCCAGCAGCTTGGGGGTCTCCCCAGATACGCAGTATTTT. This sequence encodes CASSLGVSPDTQYF.